One sample yielded the 15 T cell receptor beta chains listed below, sequenced in a study of tumor-infiltrating lymphocytes in primary liver carcinoma. The authors took blood RNA from unsorted whole blood and also extracted germline DNA. The authors made TCR beta cDNA from around 500 ng total RNA with a constant-region primer. Modified slightly, ARM-PCR produced TCR beta libraries over three nested multiplex PCR rounds. With TRBV1-TRBV30 forward primers and a C-beta reverse primer, the first two PCR rounds were run for roughly 10 cycles each. TCRdb processed the multiplex PCR reads anew with MiXCR; each CDR3 protein has one entry. The sample includes just over 300,000 distinct CDR3 sequences, 50% to 75% seen only once; the top ten take over 15%. The sequencing sample was made of peripheral blood. These receptors were obtained from a woman aged 25 to 39 with primary liver carcinoma and hepatitis B virus infection.

The sample holds one count of this clonotype. V gene TRBV28 combines with J gene TRBJ2-2, with TRBD2 matching 10 bases. With 8 bases clipped from V and 1 base from J, the junction kept 7 bases outside the gene matches. Germline assignment: CDR1 MDHEN and CDR2 SYDVKM. The CDR3 is 16 residues long. The CDR3 coding sequence is TGTGCCAGCGGCTCCGGGACTAGCGTGAACACCGGGGAGCTGTTTTTT. As protein: CASGSGTSVNTGELFF.

The table lists this clonotype with a few counts. A much larger clone differs from this one at a single base, so this may be a read error. The conserved phenylalanine or tryptophan normally closing the CDR3 is absent here, so this likely arose from a read error. This chain joins TRBV11-2 and TRBJ2-2, with no clear D. The CDR3 runs 16 residues. CDR1 SGHAT and CDR2 FQNNGV come from the germline V gene. The V end lost 5 bases, the J end lost 0 bases, and 13 bases lay between the germline ends. Here the CDR3 DNA reads TGTGCCAGCAGCCTAAATGCCGGTTCGAACACCGGGGAGCTGTTTTCT. Protein sequence: CASSLNAGSNTGELFS.

As DNA, the CDR3 is TGTGCCAGCACCCACGAGGGGTACAATGAGCAGTTCTTC. It is translated as CASTHEGYNEQFF. The rearrangement joins TRBV6-2 or TRBV6-3 to TRBJ2-1; D may match TRBD1 or TRBD2 (5 bases each). V was clipped by 7 bases and J by 4 bases, with 11 bases between them. The CDR3 has 13 amino acids. From germline, CDR1 is MNHEY and CDR2 SVGEGT.

This clonotype has a handful of counts. A clone one base away is much larger, so this may be a read error. CDR3 in DNA: TGCAGCGTGCCCGGGACAGCTAAAAACATTCAGTACTTC. Translation: CSVPGTAKNIQYF. This chain links TRBV29-1 with TRBJ2-4; 7 bases match TRBD1. CDR1 and CDR2 from the germline V gene are SQVTM and ANQGSEA. V trimming: 6 bases; J trimming: 4 bases; junction bases outside the gene matches: 6. The CDR3 totals 13 residues.

This clonotype showed up just a few times. The J gene is TRBJ2-1, the V gene TRBV4-3; either TRBD1 or TRBD2 may fit D (5 bases each). The length of the CDR3 is 15 residues. V was cut by 3 bases and J by 2 bases, with 11 bases left in between. From germline, CDR1 is LGHNA and CDR2 YSLEER. CDR3 residues: CASSHGDGPYNEQFF. CDR3 coding DNA: TGCGCCAGCAGCCATGGGGACGGACCCTACAATGAGCAGTTCTTC.

This clonotype has only a few counts. The chain recombines TRBV24-1 with TRBJ1-5, with a tentative D call TRBD1 (6 bases). V lost 4 bases to trimming and J lost 2 bases, with 14 bases between them. The germline CDR1 and CDR2 sequences are KGHDR and SFDVKD. There are 16 residues in the CDR3. As DNA, the CDR3 is TGTGCCACCAGTGACCCCTGCCGACAGGGCAATCAGCCCCAGCATTTT. Translated, it gives CATSDPCRQGNQPQHF.

Turning to this clonotype: A much larger clone lies a single base off, so this may be a read error. No conserved phenylalanine or tryptophan is present at the end of the CDR3, so a read error is the likely explanation. This chain connects TRBV4-1 to TRBJ2-7; the D gene is possibly TRBD1 (5 bases). The CDR3 contains 15 residues. Trimming removed 0 bases from V and 2 bases from J, with 11 bases in between. Looked up from germline, CDR1 is MGHRA and CDR2 is YSYEKL. Here the CDR3 reads CASSQDWGDAYEQYL. In DNA form, the CDR3 reads TGCGCCAGCAGCCAAGATTGGGGCGATGCCTACGAGCAGTACCTC.

The chain links TRBV5-4 to TRBJ2-7; D assignment may be TRBD1 or TRBD2 (5 bases each). CDR1 and CDR2 (germline): SGHNT, YYREEE (reference sequence). With 3 bases removed from V and 7 bases from J, the gap between germline ends came to 20 bases. This CDR3 has 15 amino acids. CDR3 in DNA: TGTGCCAGCAGCTCAGGTTCGGGGCCCCTTTTTGAGCAGTACTTC. It yields the protein CASSSGSGPLFEQYF. The entire variable domain, with the rest obtained from reference TRBV5-4 and TRBJ2-7, is as follows: ETGVTQSPTHLIKTRGQQVTLRCSSQSGHNTVSWYQQALGQGPQFIFQYYREEENGRGNFPPRFSGLQFPNYSSELNVNALELDDSALYLCASSSGSGPLFEQYFGPGTRLTVT.

Note on this clonotype: The conserved phenylalanine or tryptophan is not found at the CDR3 terminus, so this likely reflects a read error. V and J are TRBV14 and TRBJ1-1; TRBD1 might be the D (6 bases). The V end lost 5 bases, the J end lost 2 bases, and 9 bases lay between the germline ends. CDR3 length: 13 residues. Germline V CDR1 and CDR2: SGHDN, FVKESK. The CDR3 loop reads CASSYGGNTEAFY. DNA for the CDR3: TGTGCCAGCAGCTACGGGGGCAACACTGAAGCTTTCTAT.

Comment on this clonotype: A much larger clone differs by one base, so this may be a read error. This chain connects TRBV29-1 to TRBJ2-1; 7 nucleotides line up with TRBD2. The CDR3 totals 12 residues. V gave up 3 bases and J gave up 7 bases; unmatched junction bases: 3. Germline V CDR1 and CDR2: SQVTM, ANQGSEA. In DNA, the CDR3 is TGCAGCGTTGAGAGGGGAGGGAATGAGCAGTTCTTC. Amino acids: CSVERGGNEQFF.

On this clonotype itself: Sequence at one end of the junction differs from germline and may be a read error. The chain couples TRBV29-1 to TRBJ1-1; 7 bases are a match to TRBD1. CDR3 length: 15 residues. Germline CDR1 is SQVTM and CDR2 is ANQGSEA. The CDR3 DNA follows: TGCAGCTCGGCCGGGACAGAGTACATGAACACTGAAGCTATCTTT. Translation: CSSAGTEYMNTEAIF.

Only a few counts were recorded for this clonotype. This chain links TRBV7-9 with TRBJ1-5; 8 bases are shared with TRBD1. After removal of 1 base from V and 7 bases from J, the junction contained 6 bases not matched to a gene. Germline CDR1 reads SEHNR; CDR2 reads FQNEAQ (reference sequence). This CDR3 is 15 amino acids long. This chain's CDR3 is CASSLGTGSGQPQHF. For the CDR3, the DNA is TGTGCCAGCAGCTTAGGGACAGGGAGCGGGCAGCCCCAGCATTTT.

This clonotype was counted only a few times. The J gene is TRBJ1-1, the V gene TRBV12-3 or TRBV12-4, with TRBD1 as a possible D gene (5 bases). V lost 4 bases and J 10 bases, leaving 16 bases between the germline ends. The CDR3 is made up of 13 amino acids. CDR3 sequence reads: CASSWTGPSRAFF. CDR3 DNA sequence: TGTGCCAGCAGTTGGACGGGACCCAGCAGAGCTTTCTTT.

Remarks on this clonotype: Being one base from a much bigger clone, this may be a read error. This sequence joins TRBV12-3 or TRBV12-4 and TRBJ2-2; possible D gene TRBD1, 5 bases. The length of the CDR3 is 17 residues. The ends were cut back, 6 bases at V and 6 bases at J, with 23 bases in the middle. The CDR3 is CASRSSTSRPRAGELFF. The CDR3 DNA follows: TGTGCCAGCAGGTCTAGTACCAGTCGTCCCAGGGCCGGGGAGCTGTTTTTT.

A word on this clonotype: Being one base from a much bigger clone, this may be a read error. The V call is TRBV11-2, the J call TRBJ2-4, with TRBD1 matching over 7 bases. Germline-derived CDR1 and CDR2 are SGHAT and FQNNGV. CDR3 length: 16 residues. This chain's CDR3 is CASSLGQGLAKSIQYF. CDR3 nucleotide sequence: TGTGCCAGCAGCTTAGGACAGGGTCTAGCCAAAAGCATTCAGTACTTC.